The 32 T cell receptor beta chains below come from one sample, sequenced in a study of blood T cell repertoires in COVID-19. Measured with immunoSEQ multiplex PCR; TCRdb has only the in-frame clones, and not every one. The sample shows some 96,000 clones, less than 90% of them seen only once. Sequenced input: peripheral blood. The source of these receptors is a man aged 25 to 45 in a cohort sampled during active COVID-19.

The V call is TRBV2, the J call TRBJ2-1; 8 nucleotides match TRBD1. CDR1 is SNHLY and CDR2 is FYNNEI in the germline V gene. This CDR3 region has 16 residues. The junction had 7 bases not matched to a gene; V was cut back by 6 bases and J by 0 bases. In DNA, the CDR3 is TGTGCCAGCAGCCTCGGACAGGGCAACTCCTACAATGAGCAGTTCTTC. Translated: CASSLGQGNSYNEQFF.

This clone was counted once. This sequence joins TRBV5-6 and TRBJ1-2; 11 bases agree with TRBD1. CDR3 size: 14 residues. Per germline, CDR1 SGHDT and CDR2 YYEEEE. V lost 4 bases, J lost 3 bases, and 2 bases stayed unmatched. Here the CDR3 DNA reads TGTGCCAGCAGCCGGGACAGGGGGTACTATGGCTACACCTTC. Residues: CASSRDRGYYGYTF. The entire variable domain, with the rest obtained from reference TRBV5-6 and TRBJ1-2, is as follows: DAGVTQSPTHLIKTRGQQVTLRCSPKSGHDTVSWYQQALGQGPQFIFQYYEEEERQRGNFPDRFSGHQFPNYSSELNVNALLLGDSALYLCASSRDRGYYGYTFGSGTRLTVV.

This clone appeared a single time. The CDR3 coding sequence is TGTGCCAGCACTTCTGGGGAGTTAGGGGAAAAACTGTTTTTT. It is translated as CASTSGELGEKLFF. The chain employs TRBV6-5 and TRBJ1-4; no firm D call. V lost 7 bases to trimming and J lost 8 bases, with 17 bases between them. Per the germline V gene, CDR1 is MNHEY and CDR2 is SVGAGI. This CDR3 has 14 amino acids.

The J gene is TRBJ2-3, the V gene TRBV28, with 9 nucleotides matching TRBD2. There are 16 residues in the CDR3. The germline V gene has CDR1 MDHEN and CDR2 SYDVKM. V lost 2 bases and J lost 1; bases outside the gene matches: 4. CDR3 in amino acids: CASSLQRGDGTDTQYF. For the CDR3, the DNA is TGTGCCAGCAGTTTACAGCGGGGGGACGGCACAGATACGCAGTATTTT.

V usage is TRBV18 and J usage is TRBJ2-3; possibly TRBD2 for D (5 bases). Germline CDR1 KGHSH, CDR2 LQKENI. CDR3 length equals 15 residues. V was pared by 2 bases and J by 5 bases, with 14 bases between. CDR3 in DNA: TGTGCCAGCTCACCAAGTGCTCGGGGAAGAGATACGCAGTATTTT. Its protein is CASSPSARGRDTQYF.

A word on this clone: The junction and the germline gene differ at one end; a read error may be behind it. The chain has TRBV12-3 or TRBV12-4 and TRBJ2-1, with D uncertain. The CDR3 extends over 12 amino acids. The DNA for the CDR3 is TGTGCCAGCAGTGCGGAACAATTCCGGAAGCTCTTC. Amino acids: CASSAEQFRKLF.

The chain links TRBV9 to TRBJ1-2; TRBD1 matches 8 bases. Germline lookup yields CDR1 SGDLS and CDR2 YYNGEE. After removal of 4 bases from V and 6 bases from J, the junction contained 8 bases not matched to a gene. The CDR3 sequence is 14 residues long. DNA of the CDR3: TGTGCCAGCAGCTCCGAGGACAGGGAGGATGGCTACACCTTC. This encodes CASSSEDREDGYTF.

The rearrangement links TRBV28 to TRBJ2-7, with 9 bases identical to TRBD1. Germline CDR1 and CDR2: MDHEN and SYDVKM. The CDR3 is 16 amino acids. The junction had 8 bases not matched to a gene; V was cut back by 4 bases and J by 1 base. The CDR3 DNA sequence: TGTGCCAGCAGTTCGCCCGACAGGGGGGTTTCCTACGAGCAGTACTTC. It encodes CASSSPDRGVSYEQYF.

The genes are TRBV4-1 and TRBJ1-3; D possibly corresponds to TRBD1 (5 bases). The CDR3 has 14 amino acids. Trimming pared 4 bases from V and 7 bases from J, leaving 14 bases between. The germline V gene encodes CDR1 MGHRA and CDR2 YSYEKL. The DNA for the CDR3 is TGCGCCAGCAGCCCCCCAGCAGGGCGGAACACCATATATTTT. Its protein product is CASSPPAGRNTIYF.

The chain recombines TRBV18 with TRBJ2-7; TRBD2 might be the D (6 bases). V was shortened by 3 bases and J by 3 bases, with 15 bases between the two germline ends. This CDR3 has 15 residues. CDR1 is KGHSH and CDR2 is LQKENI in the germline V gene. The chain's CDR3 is CASSPSGSGDYEQYF. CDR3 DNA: TGTGCCAGCTCACCTAGTGGTAGCGGAGACTACGAGCAGTACTTC.

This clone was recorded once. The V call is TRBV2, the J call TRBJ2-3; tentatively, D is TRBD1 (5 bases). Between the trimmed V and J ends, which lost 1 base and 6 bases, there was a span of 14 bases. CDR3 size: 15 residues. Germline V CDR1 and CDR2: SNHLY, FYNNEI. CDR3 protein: CASSEGGLPGDTQYF. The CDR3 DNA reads TGTGCCAGCAGTGAAGGGGGCCTCCCGGGCGATACGCAGTATTTT.

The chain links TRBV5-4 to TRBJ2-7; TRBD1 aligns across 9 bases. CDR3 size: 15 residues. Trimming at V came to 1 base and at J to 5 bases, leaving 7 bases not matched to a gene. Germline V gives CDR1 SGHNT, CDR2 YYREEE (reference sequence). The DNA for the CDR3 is TGTGCCAGCAGCTTGCAGGGACAGGGTGGGCACGAGCAGTACTTC. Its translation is CASSLQGQGGHEQYF.

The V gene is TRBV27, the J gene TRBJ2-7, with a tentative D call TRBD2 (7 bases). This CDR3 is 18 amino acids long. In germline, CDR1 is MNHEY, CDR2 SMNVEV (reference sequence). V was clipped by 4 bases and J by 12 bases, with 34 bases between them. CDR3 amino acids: CASSSTPKGGVLGPGWYF. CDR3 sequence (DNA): TGTGCCAGCAGTTCGACTCCCAAAGGGGGGGTCCTTGGCCCCGGTTGGTACTTC.

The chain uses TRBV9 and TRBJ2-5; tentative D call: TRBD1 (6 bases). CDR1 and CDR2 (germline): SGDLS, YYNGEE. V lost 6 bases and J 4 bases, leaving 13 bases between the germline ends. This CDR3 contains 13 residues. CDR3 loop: CASTDFRGETQYF. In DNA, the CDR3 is TGTGCCAGCACCGACTTCAGGGGAGAGACCCAGTACTTC.

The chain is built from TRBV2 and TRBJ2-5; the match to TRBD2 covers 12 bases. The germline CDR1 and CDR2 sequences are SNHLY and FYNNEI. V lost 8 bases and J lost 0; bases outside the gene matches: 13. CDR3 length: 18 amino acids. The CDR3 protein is CASGSGLAGTLYQETQYF. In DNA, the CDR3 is TGTGCCAGCGGTAGCGGACTAGCGGGGACTTTATACCAAGAGACCCAGTACTTC.

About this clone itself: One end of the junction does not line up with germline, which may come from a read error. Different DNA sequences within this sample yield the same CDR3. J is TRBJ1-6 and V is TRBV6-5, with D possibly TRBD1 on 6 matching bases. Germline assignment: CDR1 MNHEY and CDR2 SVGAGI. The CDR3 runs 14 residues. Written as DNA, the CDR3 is TGCGCCAGCAGTTTGCAACAGGGCTACCAGCCCCTCCACTTT. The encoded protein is CASSLQQGYQPLHF.

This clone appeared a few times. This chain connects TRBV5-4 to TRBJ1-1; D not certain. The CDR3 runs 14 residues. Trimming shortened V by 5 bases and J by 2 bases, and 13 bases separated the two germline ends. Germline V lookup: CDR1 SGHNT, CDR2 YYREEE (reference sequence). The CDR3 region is CASRADGANTEAFF. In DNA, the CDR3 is TGTGCCAGCAGGGCGGATGGCGCAAACACTGAAGCTTTCTTT. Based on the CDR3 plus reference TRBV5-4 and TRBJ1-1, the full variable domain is ETGVTQSPTHLIKTRGQQVTLRCSSQSGHNTVSWYQQALGQGPQFIFQYYREEENGRGNFPPRFSGLQFPNYSSELNVNALELDDSALYLCASRADGANTEAFFGQGTRLTVV.

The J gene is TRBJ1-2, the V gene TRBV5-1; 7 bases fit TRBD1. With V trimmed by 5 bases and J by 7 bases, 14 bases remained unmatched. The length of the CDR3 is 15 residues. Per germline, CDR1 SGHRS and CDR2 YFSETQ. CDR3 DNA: TGCGCCAGCAGGCCCGAGGACAGGTCGAAACGTGGCTACACCTTC. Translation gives CASRPEDRSKRGYTF.

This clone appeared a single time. In DNA form, the CDR3 reads TGTGCCAGCAGCCTTGGACTAGCGGGGGAGCAGTTCTTC. As protein: CASSLGLAGEQFF. The genes are TRBV7-9 and TRBJ2-1; 12 bases agree with TRBD2. Germline values: CDR1 SEHNR, CDR2 FQNEAQ (reference sequence). V trimming: 5 bases; J trimming: 10 bases; junction bases outside the gene matches: 3. The CDR3 has 13 residues.

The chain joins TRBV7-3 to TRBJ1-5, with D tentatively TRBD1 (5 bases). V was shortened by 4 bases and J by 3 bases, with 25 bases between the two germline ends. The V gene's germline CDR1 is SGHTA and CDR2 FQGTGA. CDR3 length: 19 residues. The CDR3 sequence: CASSSPPRWRGPNNQPQHF. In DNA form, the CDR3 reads TGTGCCAGCAGCTCCCCTCCCCGTTGGAGGGGCCCTAACAATCAGCCCCAGCATTTT. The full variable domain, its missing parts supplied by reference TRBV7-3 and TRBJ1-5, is GAGVSQTPSNKVTEKGKYVELRCDPISGHTALYWYRQSLGQGPEFLIYFQGTGAADDSGLPNDRFFAVRPEGSVSTLKIQRTERGDSAVYLCASSSPPRWRGPNNQPQHFGDGTRLSIL.

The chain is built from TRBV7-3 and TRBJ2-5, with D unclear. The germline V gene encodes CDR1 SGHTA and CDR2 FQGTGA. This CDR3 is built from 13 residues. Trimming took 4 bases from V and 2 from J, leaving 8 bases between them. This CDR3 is CASSSSLQETQYF. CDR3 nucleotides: TGTGCCAGCAGCTCGAGTCTGCAAGAGACCCAGTACTTC.

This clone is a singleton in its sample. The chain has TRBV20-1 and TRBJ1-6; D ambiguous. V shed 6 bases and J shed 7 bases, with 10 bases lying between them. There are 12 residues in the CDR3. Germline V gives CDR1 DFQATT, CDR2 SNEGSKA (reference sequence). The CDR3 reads CSASPPNSPLHF. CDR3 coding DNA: TGCAGTGCCAGTCCCCCAAATTCACCCCTCCACTTT.

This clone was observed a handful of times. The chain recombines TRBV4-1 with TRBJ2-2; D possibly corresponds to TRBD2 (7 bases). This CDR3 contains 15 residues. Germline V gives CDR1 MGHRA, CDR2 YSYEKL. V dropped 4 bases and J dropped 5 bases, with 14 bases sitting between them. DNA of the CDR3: TGCGCCAGCAGCCCCGGGGGGCGGCGGACCGGGGAGCTGTTTTTT. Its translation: CASSPGGRRTGELFF.

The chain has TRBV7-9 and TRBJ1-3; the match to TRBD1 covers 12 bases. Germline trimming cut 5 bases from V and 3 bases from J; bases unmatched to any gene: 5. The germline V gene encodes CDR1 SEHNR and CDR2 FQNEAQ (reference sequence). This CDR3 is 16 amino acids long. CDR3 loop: CASSLGTGGSGNTIYF. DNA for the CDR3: TGTGCCAGCAGCCTCGGGACAGGGGGCAGTGGAAACACCATATATTTT. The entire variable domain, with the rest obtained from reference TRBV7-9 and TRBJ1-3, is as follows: DTGVSQNPRHKITKRGQNVTFRCDPISEHNRLYWYRQTLGQGPEFLTYFQNEAQLEKSRLLSDRFSAERPKGSFSTLEIQRTEQGDSAMYLCASSLGTGGSGNTIYFGEGSWLTVV.

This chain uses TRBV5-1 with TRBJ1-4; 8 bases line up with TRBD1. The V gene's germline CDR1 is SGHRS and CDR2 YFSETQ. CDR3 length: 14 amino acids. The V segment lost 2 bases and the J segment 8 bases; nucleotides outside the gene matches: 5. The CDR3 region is CASSLTGGKEKLFF. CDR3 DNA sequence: TGCGCCAGCAGCTTAACAGGGGGGAAGGAAAAACTGTTTTTT. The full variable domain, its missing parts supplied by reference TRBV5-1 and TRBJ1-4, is KAGVTQTPRYLIKTRGQQVTLSCSPISGHRSVSWYQQTPGQGLQFLFEYFSETQRNKGNFPGRFSGRQFSNSRSEMNVSTLELGDSALYLCASSLTGGKEKLFFGSGTQLSVL.

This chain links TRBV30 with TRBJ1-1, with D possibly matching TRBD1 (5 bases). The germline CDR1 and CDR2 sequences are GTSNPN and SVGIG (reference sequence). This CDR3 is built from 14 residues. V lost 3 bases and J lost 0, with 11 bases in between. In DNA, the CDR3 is TGTGCCTGGAGGAGGGGAGGGGTGAACACTGAAGCTTTCTTT. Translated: CAWRRGGVNTEAFF.

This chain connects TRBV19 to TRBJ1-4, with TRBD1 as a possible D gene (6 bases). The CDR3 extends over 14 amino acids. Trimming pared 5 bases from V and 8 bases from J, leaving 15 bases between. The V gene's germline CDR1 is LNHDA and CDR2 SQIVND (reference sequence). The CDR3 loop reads CASSHTGTMEKLFF. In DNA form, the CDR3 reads TGTGCCAGTAGTCACACCGGGACAATGGAAAAACTGTTTTTT.

The chain's CDR3 is CASRTGQAQETQYF. In nucleotides, the CDR3 is TGTGCCAGCAGGACGGGACAGGCACAAGAGACCCAGTACTTC. The chain links TRBV5-6 to TRBJ2-5; TRBD1 agrees at 8 bases. There are 14 residues in the CDR3. Germline V CDR1 and CDR2: SGHDT, YYEEEE. Trimming removed 5 bases from V and 2 bases from J; junction bases left unmatched: 5.

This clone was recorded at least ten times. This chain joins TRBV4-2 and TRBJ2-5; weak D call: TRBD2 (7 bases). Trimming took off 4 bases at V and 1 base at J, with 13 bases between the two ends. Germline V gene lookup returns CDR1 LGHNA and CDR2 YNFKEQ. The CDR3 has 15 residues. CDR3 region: CASSPQGGAQETQYF. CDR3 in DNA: TGTGCCAGCAGCCCCCAAGGGGGGGCCCAAGAGACCCAGTACTTC.

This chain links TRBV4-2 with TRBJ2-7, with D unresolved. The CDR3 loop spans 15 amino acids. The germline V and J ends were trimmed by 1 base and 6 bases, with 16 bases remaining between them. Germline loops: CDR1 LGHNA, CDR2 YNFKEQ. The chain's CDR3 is CASSQVQTRVSEQYF. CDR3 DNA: TGTGCCAGCAGCCAAGTCCAGACTCGGGTTAGCGAGCAGTACTTC.

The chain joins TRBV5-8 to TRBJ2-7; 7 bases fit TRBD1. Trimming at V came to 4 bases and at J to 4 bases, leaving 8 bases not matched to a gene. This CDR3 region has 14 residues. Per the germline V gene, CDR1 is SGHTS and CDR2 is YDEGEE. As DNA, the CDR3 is TGTGCCAGCAGCAACCCGAGGGGGCGGTACGAGCAGTACTTC. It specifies CASSNPRGRYEQYF. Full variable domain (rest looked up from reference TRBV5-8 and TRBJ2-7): EAGVTQSPTHLIKTRGQQATLRCSPISGHTSVYWYQQALGLGLQFLLWYDEGEERNRGNFPPRFSGRQFPNYSSELNVNALELEDSALYLCASSNPRGRYEQYFGPGTRLTVT.

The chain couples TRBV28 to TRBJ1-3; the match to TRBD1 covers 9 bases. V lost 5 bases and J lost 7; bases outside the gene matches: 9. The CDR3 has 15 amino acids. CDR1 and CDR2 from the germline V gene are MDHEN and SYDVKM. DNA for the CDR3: TGTGCCAGCAGTCCACAGGGGGCCGGTCGTAACACCATATATTTT. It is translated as CASSPQGAGRNTIYF. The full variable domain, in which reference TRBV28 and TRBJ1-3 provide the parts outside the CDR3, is DVKVTQSSRYLVKRTGEKVFLECVQDMDHENMFWYRQDPGLGLRLIYFSYDVKMKEKGDIPEGYSVSREKKERFSLILESASTNQTSMYLCASSPQGAGRNTIYFGEGSWLTVV.